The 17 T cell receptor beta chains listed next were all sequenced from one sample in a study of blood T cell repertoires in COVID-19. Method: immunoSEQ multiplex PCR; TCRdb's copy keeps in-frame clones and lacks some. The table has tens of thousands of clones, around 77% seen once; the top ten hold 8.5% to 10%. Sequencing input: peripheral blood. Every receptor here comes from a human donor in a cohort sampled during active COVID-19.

The CDR3 sequence: CASSYQGQGEWYF. For the CDR3, the DNA is TGTGCCAGCAGTTACCAGGGACAGGGTGAATGGTACTTC. The chain uses TRBV6-5 and TRBJ2-7; TRBD1 agrees at 9 bases. The CDR3 contains 13 residues. Looked up from germline, CDR1 is MNHEY and CDR2 is SVGAGI. With V trimmed by 2 bases and J by 12 bases, 8 bases remained unmatched.

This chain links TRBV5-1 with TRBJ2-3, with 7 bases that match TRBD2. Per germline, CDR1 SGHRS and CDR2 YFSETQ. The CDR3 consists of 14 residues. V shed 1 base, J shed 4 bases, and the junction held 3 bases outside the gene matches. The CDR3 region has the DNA TGCGCCAGCAGCTTGTGGGCGGGGGCAGATACGCAGTATTTT. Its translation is CASSLWAGADTQYF.

The CDR3 nucleotides read TGTGCCAGCAGGGACCTTCAGGGGGCGGCCGGCTACACCTTC. Translated: CASRDLQGAAGYTF. The gene calls are TRBV2 and TRBJ1-2, with TRBD1 identical over 8 bases. J was trimmed by 8 bases and V by 6 bases; bases with no gene match: 11. The CDR3 loop spans 14 amino acids. Germline CDR1 is SNHLY and CDR2 is FYNNEI.

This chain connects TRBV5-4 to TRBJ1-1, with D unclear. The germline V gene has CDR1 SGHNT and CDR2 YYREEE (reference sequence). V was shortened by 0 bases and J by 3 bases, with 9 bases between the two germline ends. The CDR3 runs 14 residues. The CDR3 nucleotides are TGTGCCAGCAGCTTGGAATACACCGACACTGAAGCTTTCTTT. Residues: CASSLEYTDTEAFF.

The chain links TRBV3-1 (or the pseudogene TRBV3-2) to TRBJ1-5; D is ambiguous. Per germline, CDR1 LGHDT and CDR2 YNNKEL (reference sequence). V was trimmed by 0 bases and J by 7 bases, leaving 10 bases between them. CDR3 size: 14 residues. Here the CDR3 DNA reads TGTGCCAGCAGCCAAGATACGGGAGTCCAGCCCCAGCATTTT. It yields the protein CASSQDTGVQPQHF.

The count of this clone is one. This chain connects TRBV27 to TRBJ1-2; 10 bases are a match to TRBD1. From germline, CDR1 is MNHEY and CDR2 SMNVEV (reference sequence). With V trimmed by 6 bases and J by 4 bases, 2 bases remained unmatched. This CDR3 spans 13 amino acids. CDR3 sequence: CASRGTGVYGYTF. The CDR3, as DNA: TGTGCCAGCAGGGGGACAGGGGTCTATGGCTACACCTTC.

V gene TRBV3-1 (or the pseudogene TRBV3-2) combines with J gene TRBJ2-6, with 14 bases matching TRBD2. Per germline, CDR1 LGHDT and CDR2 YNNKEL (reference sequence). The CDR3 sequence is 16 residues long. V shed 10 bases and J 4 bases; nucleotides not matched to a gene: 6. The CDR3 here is CAIRLAGGRGANVLTF. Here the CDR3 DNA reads TGTGCCATCCGACTAGCGGGGGGGCGAGGGGCCAACGTCCTGACTTTC.

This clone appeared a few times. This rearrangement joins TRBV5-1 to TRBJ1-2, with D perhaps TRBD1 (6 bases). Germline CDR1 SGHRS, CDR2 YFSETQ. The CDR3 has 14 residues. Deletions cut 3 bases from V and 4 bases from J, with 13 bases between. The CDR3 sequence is CASSSTRQAYGYTF. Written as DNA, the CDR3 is TGCGCCAGCAGCTCAACCCGACAGGCCTATGGCTACACCTTC. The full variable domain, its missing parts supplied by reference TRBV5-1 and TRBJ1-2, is KAGVTQTPRYLIKTRGQQVTLSCSPISGHRSVSWYQQTPGQGLQFLFEYFSETQRNKGNFPGRFSGRQFSNSRSEMNVSTLELGDSALYLCASSSTRQAYGYTFGSGTRLTVV.

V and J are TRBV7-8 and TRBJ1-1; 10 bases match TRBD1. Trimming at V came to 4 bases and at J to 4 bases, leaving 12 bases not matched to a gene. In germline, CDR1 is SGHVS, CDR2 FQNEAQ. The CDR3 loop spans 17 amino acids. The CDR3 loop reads CASSSRLDRGLGTEAFF. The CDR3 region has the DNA TGTGCCAGCAGCTCGCGACTGGACAGGGGGTTGGGCACTGAAGCTTTCTTT. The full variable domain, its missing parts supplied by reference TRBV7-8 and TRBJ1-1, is GAGVSQSPRYKVAKRGQDVALRCDPISGHVSLFWYQQALGQGPEFLTYFQNEAQLDKSGLPSDRFFAERPEGSVSTLKIQRTQQEDSAVYLCASSSRLDRGLGTEAFFGQGTRLTVV.

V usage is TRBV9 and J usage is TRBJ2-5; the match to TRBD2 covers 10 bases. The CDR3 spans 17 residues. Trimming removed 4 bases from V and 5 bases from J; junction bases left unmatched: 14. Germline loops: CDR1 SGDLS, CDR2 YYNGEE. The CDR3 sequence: CASSPSGRAGGRETQYF. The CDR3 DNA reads TGTGCCAGCAGCCCCTCAGGGAGAGCGGGGGGGAGGGAGACCCAGTACTTC.

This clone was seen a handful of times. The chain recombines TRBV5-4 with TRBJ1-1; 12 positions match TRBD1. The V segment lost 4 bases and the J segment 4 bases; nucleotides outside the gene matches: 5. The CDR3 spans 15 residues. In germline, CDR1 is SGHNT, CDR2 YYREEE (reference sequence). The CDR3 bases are TGTGCCAGCAGCCCCGGGACAGGGGGCATCACTGAAGCTTTCTTT. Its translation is CASSPGTGGITEAFF.

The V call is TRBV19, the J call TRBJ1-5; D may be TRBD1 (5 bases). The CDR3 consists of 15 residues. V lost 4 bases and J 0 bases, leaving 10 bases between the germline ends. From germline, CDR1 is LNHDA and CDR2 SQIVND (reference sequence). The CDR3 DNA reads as TGTGCCAGTAGTAAAGGGGAATATAGCAATCAGCCCCAGCATTTT. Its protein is CASSKGEYSNQPQHF. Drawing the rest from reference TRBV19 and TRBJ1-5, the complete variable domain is DGGITQSPKYLFRKEGQNVTLSCEQNLNHDAMYWYRQDPGQGLRLIYYSQIVNDFQKGDIAEGYSVSREKKESFPLTVTSAQKNPTAFYLCASSKGEYSNQPQHFGDGTRLSIL.

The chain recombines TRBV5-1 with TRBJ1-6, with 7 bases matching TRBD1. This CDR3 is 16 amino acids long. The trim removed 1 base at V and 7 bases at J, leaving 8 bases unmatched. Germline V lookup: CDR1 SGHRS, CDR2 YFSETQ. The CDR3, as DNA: TGCGCCAGCAGCTTGAGAGACAGGGTAGAGAATTCACCCCTCCACTTT. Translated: CASSLRDRVENSPLHF.

The CDR3 region is CASSLVSLRAGELFF. DNA for the CDR3: TGCGCCAGCAGCTTGGTTTCGTTGAGGGCCGGGGAGCTGTTTTTT. The chain couples TRBV5-1 to TRBJ2-2, with D possibly TRBD2 on 5 matching bases. Trimming left V 0 bases short and J 6 bases short, with 12 bases between. The CDR3 has 15 amino acids. Per germline, CDR1 SGHRS and CDR2 YFSETQ. The full variable domain, its missing parts supplied by reference TRBV5-1 and TRBJ2-2, is KAGVTQTPRYLIKTRGQQVTLSCSPISGHRSVSWYQQTPGQGLQFLFEYFSETQRNKGNFPGRFSGRQFSNSRSEMNVSTLELGDSALYLCASSLVSLRAGELFFGEGSRLTVL.

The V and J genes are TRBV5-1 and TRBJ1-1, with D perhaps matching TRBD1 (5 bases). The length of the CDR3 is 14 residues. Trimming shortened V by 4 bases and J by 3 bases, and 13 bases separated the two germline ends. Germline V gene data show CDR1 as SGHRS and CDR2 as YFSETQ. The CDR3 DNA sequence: TGCGCCAGCAGCAGCCAGGGAGGGCACACTGAAGCTTTCTTT. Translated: CASSSQGGHTEAFF.

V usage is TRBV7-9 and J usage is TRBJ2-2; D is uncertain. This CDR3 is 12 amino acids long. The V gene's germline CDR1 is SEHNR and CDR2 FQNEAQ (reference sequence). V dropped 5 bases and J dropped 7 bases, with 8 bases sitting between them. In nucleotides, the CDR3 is TGTGCCAGCAGCCCCCTCGGCGGGGAGCTGTTTTTT. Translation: CASSPLGGELFF. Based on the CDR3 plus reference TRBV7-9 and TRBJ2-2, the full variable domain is DTGVSQNPRHKITKRGQNVTFRCDPISEHNRLYWYRQTLGQGPEFLTYFQNEAQLEKSRLLSDRFSAERPKGSFSTLEIQRTEQGDSAMYLCASSPLGGELFFGEGSRLTVL.

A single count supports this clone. CDR3 amino acids: CASSKGGVFRYSGANVLTF. CDR3 bases: TGTGCCAGCAGCAAAGGGGGAGTTTTTCGATACTCTGGGGCCAACGTCCTGACTTTC. V and J are TRBV21-1 and TRBJ2-6; the tabulated D call, TRBD2, remains unverified against the DNA. TRBV21-1 is deemed a pseudogene. There are 19 residues in the CDR3.